Listed below are T cell receptor beta chains from one sample, sequenced in a study of blood T cells in healthy people across ages. TCRdb itself ran the 5' RACE reads through MiXCR, one entry per CDR3 protein. The repertoire holds approximately 790,000 distinct CDR3 sequences, with 62% as singletons. Sequenced sample: blood. These receptor sequences come from a man aged 25-40 years in good health. Each CDR3 is given with its conserved first and last residue. The order of the fields is D gene, J gene, clone size, V gene, CDR3 protein, CDR3 DNA. The D gene is left open where the match is weak. Size is omitted from some rows. Given values are once, few, many or a class for expanded clones.

d_gene: TRBD1
j_gene: TRBJ2-5
abundance: .
v_gene: TRBV7-9
CDR3aa: CASSLRDRVDRETQYF
CDR3nt: TGTGCCAGCAGCCTCCGGGACAGGGTAGACCGGGAGACCCAGTACTTC

d_gene: .
j_gene: TRBJ1-5
abundance: .
v_gene: TRBV20-1
CDR3aa: CSARKTGSLNQPQHF
CDR3nt: TGCAGTGCGAGAAAAACAGGATCCCTCAATCAGCCCCAGCATTTT

d_gene: .
j_gene: TRBJ2-6
abundance: .
v_gene: TRBV6-1
CDR3aa: CTSPRTGNSGANVLTF
CDR3nt: TGTACCAGCCCCAGAACAGGTAACTCTGGGGCCAACGTCCTGACTTTC

d_gene: .
j_gene: TRBJ2-7
abundance: few
v_gene: TRBV3-1
CDR3aa: CASSQDVRGEQYF
CDR3nt: TGTGCCAGCAGCCAAGATGTAAGGGGCGAGCAGTACTTC

d_gene: TRBD1
j_gene: TRBJ2-7
abundance: .
v_gene: TRBV6-5
CDR3aa: CASSYAGTGAYEQYF
CDR3nt: TGTGCCAGCAGTTACGCCGGGACAGGGGCCTACGAGCAGTACTTC

d_gene: .
j_gene: TRBJ2-2
abundance: .
v_gene: TRBV5-1
CDR3aa: CASSPRGPEVANTGELFF
CDR3nt: TGCGCCAGCAGCCCCCGGGGACCTGAGGTGGCGAACACCGGGGAGCTGTTTTTT

d_gene: TRBD1
j_gene: TRBJ2-1
abundance: few
v_gene: TRBV6-6
CDR3aa: CASSSRGLSGEQFF
CDR3nt: TGTGCCAGCAGTTCAAGGGGGCTAAGTGGTGAGCAGTTCTTC

d_gene: .
j_gene: TRBJ2-7
abundance: few
v_gene: TRBV30
CDR3aa: CAWTRGGRPVPHEQYF
CDR3nt: TGTGCCTGGACTCGTGGGGGCCGACCGGTTCCACACGAGCAGTACTTC

d_gene: TRBD2
j_gene: TRBJ2-3
abundance: few
v_gene: TRBV29-1
CDR3aa: CSVDGLAADTQYF
CDR3nt: TGCAGCGTTGATGGACTAGCTGCAGATACGCAGTATTTT

d_gene: TRBD2
j_gene: TRBJ2-7
abundance: few
v_gene: TRBV6-5
CDR3aa: CASNSLAGVGEQYF
CDR3nt: TGTGCCAGCAACTCACTAGCGGGGGTTGGTGAGCAGTACTTC

d_gene: .
j_gene: TRBJ1-5
abundance: .
v_gene: TRBV20-1
CDR3aa: CSARGQDSSNQPQHF
CDR3nt: TGCAGTGCTAGAGGACAGGATAGTAGCAATCAGCCCCAGCATTTT

d_gene: .
j_gene: TRBJ2-1
abundance: .
v_gene: TRBV12-3/TRBV12-4
CDR3aa: CASSLGGAGGNEQLF
CDR3nt: TGTGCCAGCAGCCTAGGGGGGGCGGGCGGCAATGAGCAGTTATTC

d_gene: .
j_gene: TRBJ2-7
abundance: .
v_gene: TRBV5-1
CDR3aa: CASSFGFDYNEQYF
CDR3nt: TGCGCCAGCAGCTTCGGTTTCGATTACAATGAGCAGTACTTC

d_gene: .
j_gene: TRBJ2-5
abundance: .
v_gene: TRBV6-5
CDR3aa: CATHFIGTETQYF
CDR3nt: TGTGCCACCCACTTTATAGGTACGGAGACCCAGTACTTC

d_gene: .
j_gene: TRBJ1-1
abundance: .
v_gene: TRBV9
CDR3aa: CASSVAHRGRGEAFF
CDR3nt: TGTGCCAGCAGCGTAGCCCACCGAGGCAGGGGAGAAGCTTTCTTT

d_gene: TRBD1
j_gene: TRBJ2-7
abundance: .
v_gene: TRBV6-6
CDR3aa: CASSPGGQGTPYEQYF
CDR3nt: TGTGCCAGCAGCCCCGGGGGACAGGGAACCCCCTACGAGCAGTACTTC

d_gene: .
j_gene: TRBJ2-5
abundance: .
v_gene: TRBV6-5
CDR3aa: CASSPNFAAETQYF
CDR3nt: TGTGCCAGCAGTCCCAACTTCGCGGCGGAGACCCAGTACTTC

d_gene: .
j_gene: TRBJ2-3
abundance: .
v_gene: TRBV5-1
CDR3aa: CASSLAVGMEADTQYF
CDR3nt: TGCGCCAGCAGCTTGGCCGTGGGCATGGAAGCAGATACGCAGTATTTT

d_gene: .
j_gene: TRBJ2-7
abundance: few
v_gene: TRBV10-3
CDR3aa: CAISEDSWTEQYF
CDR3nt: TGTGCCATCAGTGAAGACTCATGGACCGAGCAGTACTTC

d_gene: .
j_gene: TRBJ2-4
abundance: .
v_gene: TRBV7-2
CDR3aa: CASSDQGTKNIQYF
CDR3nt: TGTGCCAGCAGCGACCAGGGGACCAAAAACATTCAGTACTTC

d_gene: .
j_gene: TRBJ2-1
abundance: few
v_gene: TRBV27
CDR3aa: CATRVSYNEQFF
CDR3nt: TGTGCCACCCGAGTCTCCTACAATGAGCAGTTCTTC

d_gene: TRBD1
j_gene: TRBJ2-7
abundance: .
v_gene: TRBV20-1
CDR3aa: CSARDPGQDYEQYF
CDR3nt: TGCAGTGCTAGAGATCCGGGACAGGACTACGAGCAGTACTTC

d_gene: TRBD1
j_gene: TRBJ2-1
abundance: few
v_gene: TRBV12-3/TRBV12-4
CDR3aa: CASSSRDRGVGEQFF
CDR3nt: TGTGCCAGCAGCTCCCGGGACAGGGGAGTGGGTGAGCAGTTCTTC

d_gene: .
j_gene: TRBJ1-2
abundance: few
v_gene: TRBV25-1
CDR3aa: CASSEWAEGYTF
CDR3nt: TGTGCCAGCAGTGAATGGGCAGAAGGCTACACCTTC

d_gene: .
j_gene: TRBJ1-2
abundance: .
v_gene: TRBV6-5
CDR3aa: CASSYSKGFGYTF
CDR3nt: TGTGCCAGCAGTTACAGCAAGGGCTTTGGCTACACCTTC

d_gene: TRBD2
j_gene: TRBJ2-7
abundance: .
v_gene: TRBV9
CDR3aa: CASSPGTSAYERYF
CDR3nt: TGTGCCAGCAGCCCCGGGACTAGCGCCTACGAGCGGTACTTC

d_gene: .
j_gene: TRBJ2-7
abundance: .
v_gene: TRBV4-2
CDR3aa: CASSPTNGGHYEQYF
CDR3nt: TGTGCCAGCAGCCCCACGAACGGGGGGCACTACGAGCAGTACTTC

d_gene: TRBD1
j_gene: TRBJ1-4
abundance: .
v_gene: TRBV6-5
CDR3aa: CASSWTGLEDDEKLFF
CDR3nt: TGTGCCAGCAGTTGGACAGGGCTAGAAGATGATGAAAAACTGTTTTTT

d_gene: TRBD1
j_gene: TRBJ2-5
abundance: many
v_gene: TRBV20-1
CDR3aa: CSALGQGFQETQYF
CDR3nt: TGCAGTGCCTTAGGACAGGGGTTTCAGGAAACCCAGTACTTC

d_gene: TRBD2
j_gene: TRBJ2-1
abundance: .
v_gene: TRBV4-3
CDR3aa: CASSQVTGTSGGAYNEQFF
CDR3nt: TGCGCCAGCAGCCAGGTTACCGGGACTAGCGGGGGGGCGTACAATGAGCAGTTCTTC

d_gene: .
j_gene: TRBJ1-5
abundance: .
v_gene: TRBV2
CDR3aa: CASRTTGYSNQPQHF
CDR3nt: TGTGCCAGCAGAACGACAGGCTATAGCAATCAGCCCCAGCATTTT

d_gene: TRBD2
j_gene: TRBJ2-3
abundance: .
v_gene: TRBV7-8
CDR3aa: CASSLIGGADTQYF
CDR3nt: TGTGCCAGCAGCTTAATCGGGGGGGCAGATACGCAGTATTTT

d_gene: .
j_gene: TRBJ1-2
abundance: .
v_gene: TRBV9
CDR3aa: CASSVPGGYGYTF
CDR3nt: TGTGCCAGCAGCGTCCCGGGAGGCTATGGCTACACCTTC

d_gene: .
j_gene: TRBJ1-6
abundance: .
v_gene: TRBV25-1
CDR3aa: CASSEAAAFNSPLHF
CDR3nt: TGTGCCAGCAGTGAGGCGGCAGCTTTTAATTCACCCCTCCACTTT

d_gene: .
j_gene: TRBJ2-1
abundance: .
v_gene: TRBV25-1
CDR3aa: CASSEGRGDEQFF
CDR3nt: TGTGCCAGCAGTGAGGGAAGGGGTGATGAGCAGTTCTTC

d_gene: .
j_gene: TRBJ2-1
abundance: .
v_gene: TRBV4-3
CDR3aa: CVSSQDRVGGRNEQFF
CDR3nt: TGCGTCAGCAGCCAAGATCGGGTCGGGGGTCGAAATGAGCAGTTCTTC

d_gene: .
j_gene: TRBJ2-3
abundance: .
v_gene: TRBV15
CDR3aa: CATSRPSSTDTQYF
CDR3nt: TGTGCCACCAGCAGACCCTCTTCCACAGATACGCAGTATTTT

d_gene: .
j_gene: TRBJ2-5
abundance: .
v_gene: TRBV5-1
CDR3aa: CASSPSGARETQYF
CDR3nt: TGCGCCAGCAGCCCGTCGGGGGCTCGGGAGACCCAGTACTTC

d_gene: .
j_gene: TRBJ1-2
abundance: .
v_gene: TRBV7-6
CDR3aa: CASSAQGIYGYTF
CDR3nt: TGTGCCAGCAGCGCTCAGGGAATCTATGGCTACACCTTC

d_gene: .
j_gene: TRBJ2-5
abundance: few
v_gene: TRBV6-6
CDR3aa: CASSRRDKETQYF
CDR3nt: TGTGCCAGCAGCCGCCGGGACAAAGAGACCCAGTACTTC

d_gene: .
j_gene: TRBJ1-1
abundance: .
v_gene: TRBV13
CDR3aa: CASSLGLETEAFF
CDR3nt: TGTGCCAGCAGCTTAGGTCTTGAGACTGAAGCTTTCTTT

d_gene: .
j_gene: TRBJ2-2
abundance: .
v_gene: TRBV29-1
CDR3aa: CSVGRRATGELFF
CDR3nt: TGCAGCGTTGGCCGGAGAGCCACCGGGGAGCTGTTTTTT

d_gene: TRBD2
j_gene: TRBJ2-7
abundance: once
v_gene: TRBV6-5
CDR3aa: CASRRGGSSSYEQYF
CDR3nt: TGTGCCAGCAGGCGCGGGGGGTCATCCTCCTACGAGCAGTACTTC

d_gene: TRBD1
j_gene: TRBJ2-7
abundance: .
v_gene: TRBV20-1
CDR3aa: CSAAGQGVYEQYF
CDR3nt: TGCAGTGCGGCGGGACAGGGGGTCTACGAGCAGTACTTC

d_gene: .
j_gene: TRBJ2-7
abundance: few
v_gene: TRBV20-1
CDR3aa: CSARGTAIDEQYF
CDR3nt: TGCAGTGCTAGAGGGACAGCAATTGACGAGCAGTACTTC

d_gene: TRBD2
j_gene: TRBJ2-3
abundance: once
v_gene: TRBV20-1
CDR3aa: CSARTWSGVSTDTQYF
CDR3nt: TGCAGTGCTCGGACATGGAGCGGGGTTAGCACAGATACGCAGTATTTT

d_gene: .
j_gene: TRBJ2-5
abundance: .
v_gene: TRBV7-2
CDR3aa: CASSLVRLARETQYF
CDR3nt: TGTGCCAGCAGCTTAGTTCGGCTAGCGAGAGAGACCCAGTACTTC

d_gene: TRBD1
j_gene: TRBJ1-2
abundance: .
v_gene: TRBV20-1
CDR3aa: CSTTTGTGLGYTF
CDR3nt: TGCAGTACCACAACCGGGACAGGTCTCGGCTACACCTTC

d_gene: .
j_gene: TRBJ2-1
abundance: few
v_gene: TRBV20-1
CDR3aa: CSARSPGGLVGRTYNEQFF
CDR3nt: TGCAGTGCTAGATCCCCGGGGGGCCTGGTCGGTCGAACCTACAATGAGCAGTTCTTC

d_gene: .
j_gene: TRBJ1-5
abundance: .
v_gene: TRBV14
CDR3aa: CASSYAPRPQHF
CDR3nt: TGTGCCAGCAGCTACGCGCCGCGGCCCCAGCATTTT

d_gene: .
j_gene: TRBJ2-1
abundance: .
v_gene: TRBV4-3
CDR3aa: CASSQGLLRLDEQFF
CDR3nt: TGCGCCAGCAGCCAAGGTTTGTTGCGGTTGGATGAGCAGTTCTTC

d_gene: .
j_gene: TRBJ1-1
abundance: .
v_gene: TRBV20-1
CDR3aa: CSAVEGTEAFF
CDR3nt: TGCAGTGCCGTCGAGGGCACTGAAGCTTTCTTT

d_gene: .
j_gene: TRBJ2-3
abundance: .
v_gene: TRBV29-1
CDR3aa: CSVAAATDRGSTDTQYF
CDR3nt: TGCAGCGTTGCTGCTGCCACTGATCGGGGGAGCACAGATACGCAGTATTTT

d_gene: .
j_gene: TRBJ2-3
abundance: .
v_gene: TRBV29-1
CDR3aa: CSVLPRGYF
CDR3nt: TGCAGCGTTTTGCCCCGGGGGTATTTT

d_gene: TRBD1
j_gene: TRBJ2-7
abundance: once
v_gene: TRBV5-6
CDR3aa: CASSWTGGSNYEQYF
CDR3nt: TGTGCCAGCAGTTGGACAGGGGGTTCAAACTACGAGCAGTACTTC